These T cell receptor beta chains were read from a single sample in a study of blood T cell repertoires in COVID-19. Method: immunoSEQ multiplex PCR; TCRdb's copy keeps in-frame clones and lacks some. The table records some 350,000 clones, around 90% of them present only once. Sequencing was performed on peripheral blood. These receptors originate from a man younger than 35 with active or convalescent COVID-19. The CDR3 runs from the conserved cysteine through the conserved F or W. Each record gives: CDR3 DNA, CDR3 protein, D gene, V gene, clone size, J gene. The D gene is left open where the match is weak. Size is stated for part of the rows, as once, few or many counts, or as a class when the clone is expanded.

DNA: TGTGCCAGCACTGGGGGGGGGACGCACTATGGCTACACCTTC; CDR3: CASTGGGTHYGYTF; D: NA; V: TRBV6-5; size: NA; J: TRBJ1-2
DNA: TGTGCCAGCAGTTTACGCGGCGGTTATGGCTACACCTTC; CDR3: CASSLRGGYGYTF; D: NA; V: TRBV12-3/TRBV12-4; size: NA; J: TRBJ1-2
DNA: TGTGCCAGCAGGACCCACGGAGGGCCCAGGGCCGTAACAAGAGAGACCCAGTACTTC; CDR3: CASRTHGGPRAVTRETQYF; D: NA; V: TRBV6-7; size: NA; J: TRBJ2-5
DNA: TGTGCCAGCAGCCAAGGGACAGGGAGCTCCTACAATGAGCAGTTCTTC; CDR3: CASSQGTGSSYNEQFF; D: TRBD1; V: TRBV14; size: NA; J: TRBJ2-1
DNA: TGTGCCACCAGCAGAGATTTTGGGGACAGGCAATTCAATGAGCAGTTCTTC; CDR3: CATSRDFGDRQFNEQFF; D: TRBD1; V: TRBV15; size: NA; J: TRBJ2-1
DNA: TGTGCCAGCAGCTCAGGGTTTGGCTACACCTTC; CDR3: CASSSGFGYTF; D: NA; V: TRBV6-5; size: NA; J: TRBJ1-2
DNA: TGCGCCAGCAGCATCCGGGGAAGCGGGGTTTCTCTCACAGATACGCAGTATTTT; CDR3: CASSIRGSGVSLTDTQYF; D: TRBD2; V: TRBV5-1; size: NA; J: TRBJ2-3
DNA: TGTGCCAGTAGTATGACTGACAGGGGGAATCAGCCCCAGCATTTT; CDR3: CASSMTDRGNQPQHF; D: TRBD1; V: TRBV19; size: NA; J: TRBJ1-5
DNA: TGTGCCAGCAGTCCCATTTACGGACAGTCTCCTCGTGGCTACACCTTC; CDR3: CASSPIYGQSPRGYTF; D: NA; V: TRBV28; size: NA; J: TRBJ1-2
DNA: TGTGCCAGCAGTTTAGTTCTGGGGGCGACCTTATACGAGCAGTACTTC; CDR3: CASSLVLGATLYEQYF; D: NA; V: TRBV28; size: NA; J: TRBJ2-7
DNA: TGTGCCAGCAGCCAACAGGCGGGAGGGGGAGATACGCAGTATTTT; CDR3: CASSQQAGGGDTQYF; D: TRBD2; V: TRBV4-2; size: NA; J: TRBJ2-3
DNA: TGCGCCAGCAGTGTGCGAGTTCGGGGCGAGCAGTACTTC; CDR3: CASSVRVRGEQYF; D: NA; V: TRBV10-1; size: once; J: TRBJ2-7
DNA: TGTGCCAGCAGTTACTCGGACGGACTGAATTCACCCCTCCACTTT; CDR3: CASSYSDGLNSPLHF; D: NA; V: TRBV6-5; size: NA; J: TRBJ1-6
DNA: TGCGCCAGCCGACTGGTTGCGGGGGCACAGGGCTCAGTAAAAGCTTTCTTT; CDR3: CASRLVAGAQGSVKAFF; D: NA; V: TRBV5-1; size: NA; J: TRBJ1-1
DNA: TGTGCCAGCAGTTTATCCCCCAGAGGCCCCACTGAAGCTTTCTTT; CDR3: CASSLSPRGPTEAFF; D: NA; V: TRBV27; size: NA; J: TRBJ1-1
DNA: TGTGCCAGCTTTGGGGGAGTAGCGGGAGGGCTTGAGCAGTACTTC; CDR3: CASFGGVAGGLEQYF; D: TRBD2; V: TRBV5-5; size: NA; J: TRBJ2-7
DNA: TGTGCCAGCTATCTGGGCTCTGGGGCCAACGTGCTGACTTTC; CDR3: CASYLGSGANVLTF; D: NA; V: TRBV2; size: NA; J: TRBJ2-6
DNA: TGTGCCAGCAGCTTAGCTCCAGGGGCAAACTATGGCTACACCTTC; CDR3: CASSLAPGANYGYTF; D: NA; V: TRBV7-2; size: NA; J: TRBJ1-2
DNA: TGTGCCAGCAGGGAAACTAGCGGGAGGGACTCCTACGAGCAGTACTTC; CDR3: CASRETSGRDSYEQYF; D: TRBD2; V: TRBV2; size: NA; J: TRBJ2-7
DNA: TGTGCCAGTAGTATTTCCGGGCTAGCCCACGAGCAGTACTTC; CDR3: CASSISGLAHEQYF; D: NA; V: TRBV19; size: NA; J: TRBJ2-7
DNA: TGTGCCAGCAGCTTAAGGGCAGGGCCGTACAATGAGCAGTTCTTC; CDR3: CASSLRAGPYNEQFF; D: NA; V: TRBV7-8; size: NA; J: TRBJ2-1